This TCR beta chain was retrieved from a study of siplizumab effects on memory and regulatory T cells. General study points: Siplizumab produced a significant reduction in alloreactive sequences that were traceable to unstimulated CD4+ memory cells.

On this clone: The antigen is unknown.

The CDR3 consists of 14 residues. Germline V gene data show CDR1 as SGHRS and CDR2 as YFSETQ. Assaying covered roughly 100,000 TCR templates per sample. Sequencing was performed with immunoSEQ multiplex PCR; in TCRdb, only in-frame clones are kept and a portion is missing. This table has roughly 100,000 clones, about 93% appearing once. Sequenced material: Tregs sorted from blood. This sequence joins TRBV5-1 and TRBJ2-5; TRBD2 might be the D (5 bases). The J call may be faulty, since TRBJ2-7 better matches the DNA end. The sequence was collected from a human donor in good health. CDR3 sequence (DNA): TGCGCCAGCAGCTTGGAACGGGACTCCTACGAGCAGTACTTC. Residues: CASSLERDSYEQYF.